This TCR beta chain was captured in a study of blood T cell repertoires in COVID-19. CDR1 KGHSH and CDR2 LQKENI come from the germline V gene. With 3 bases clipped from V and 6 bases from J, the junction kept 13 bases outside the gene matches. There are 16 residues in the CDR3. Seattle cases were enrolled at active infection and followed longitudinally. Original handling: Cell counts per sample came from amplifying reference gene primers. The method was immunoSEQ multiplex PCR; TCRdb's version includes in-frame clones alone and lacks a portion of them. V and J calls and clone size are as listed in that table; D and trimming were resolved from the DNA. Of roughly 460,000 clones listed, around nine tenths were seen once; the top ten hold roughly 0.76%.

The origin of this receptor is a man aged 18 to 29 with COVID-19, enrolled during active disease. The chain links TRBV18 to TRBJ2-7; 8 positions agree with TRBD1. The source material was peripheral blood. CDR3 residues: CASSPQQTGVRREQYF. CDR3 in DNA: TGTGCCAGCTCACCGCAACAGACAGGGGTTCGTCGCGAGCAGTACTTC. Looking up the rest from reference TRBV18 and TRBJ2-7 gives the full variable domain: NAGVMQNPRHLVRRRGQEARLRCSPMKGHSHVYWYRQLPEEGLKFMVYLQKENIIDESGMPKERFSAEFPKEGPSILRIQQVVRGDSAAYFCASSPQQTGVRREQYFGPGTRLTVT.